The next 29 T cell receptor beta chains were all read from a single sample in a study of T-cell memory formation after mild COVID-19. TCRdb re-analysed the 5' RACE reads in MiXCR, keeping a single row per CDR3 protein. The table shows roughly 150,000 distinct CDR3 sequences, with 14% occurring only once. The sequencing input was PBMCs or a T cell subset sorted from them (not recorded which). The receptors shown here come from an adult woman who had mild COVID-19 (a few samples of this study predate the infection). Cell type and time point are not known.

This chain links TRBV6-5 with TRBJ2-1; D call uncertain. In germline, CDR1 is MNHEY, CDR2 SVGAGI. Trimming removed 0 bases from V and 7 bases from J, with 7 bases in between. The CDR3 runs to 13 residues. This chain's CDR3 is CASSYSTWNEQFF. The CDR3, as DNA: TGTGCCAGCAGTTACTCGACGTGGAATGAGCAGTTCTTC.

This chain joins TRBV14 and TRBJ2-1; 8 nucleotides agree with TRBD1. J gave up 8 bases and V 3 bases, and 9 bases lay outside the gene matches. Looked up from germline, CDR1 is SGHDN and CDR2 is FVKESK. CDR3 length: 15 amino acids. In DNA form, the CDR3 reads TGTGCCAGCAGCCACCTAGACAGGGGCGTGGATGAGCAGTTCTTC. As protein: CASSHLDRGVDEQFF.

The CDR3: CASSYRDTSYEQYF. The CDR3 DNA reads TGTGCCAGCAGTTACCGGGACACTTCCTACGAGCAGTACTTC. The chain uses TRBV2 and TRBJ2-7, with D perhaps TRBD1 (6 bases). The germline CDR1 and CDR2 sequences are SNHLY and FYNNEI. Trimming shortened V by 5 bases and J by 1 base, and 12 bases separated the two germline ends. The CDR3 runs 14 residues.

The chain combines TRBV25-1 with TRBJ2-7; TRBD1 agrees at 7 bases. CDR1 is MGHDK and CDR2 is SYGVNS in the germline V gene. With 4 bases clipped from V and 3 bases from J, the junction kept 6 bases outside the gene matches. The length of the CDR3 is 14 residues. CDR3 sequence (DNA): TGTGCCAGCAGTGCTTCGGGACAGAACTACGAGCAGTACTTC. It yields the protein CASSASGQNYEQYF.

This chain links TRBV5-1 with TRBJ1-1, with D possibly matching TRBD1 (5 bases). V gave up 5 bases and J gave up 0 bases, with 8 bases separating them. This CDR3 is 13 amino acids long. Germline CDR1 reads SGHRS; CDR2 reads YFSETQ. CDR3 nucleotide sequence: TGCGCCAGCAGGGCAGGGATGAACACTGAAGCTTTCTTT. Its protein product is CASRAGMNTEAFF.

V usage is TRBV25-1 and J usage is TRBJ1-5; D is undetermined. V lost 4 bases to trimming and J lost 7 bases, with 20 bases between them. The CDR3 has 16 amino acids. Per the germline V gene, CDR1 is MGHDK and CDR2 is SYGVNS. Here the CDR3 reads CASSGGVVPDLQPQHF. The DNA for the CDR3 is TGTGCCAGCAGTGGCGGGGTCGTCCCCGATCTACAGCCCCAGCATTTT.

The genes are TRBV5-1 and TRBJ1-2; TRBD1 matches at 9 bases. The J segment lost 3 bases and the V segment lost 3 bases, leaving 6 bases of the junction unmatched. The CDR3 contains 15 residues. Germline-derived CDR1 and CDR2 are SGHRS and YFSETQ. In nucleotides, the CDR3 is TGCGCCAGCAGCTCCGGGACAGGGTATGACTATGGCTACACCTTC. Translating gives CASSSGTGYDYGYTF.

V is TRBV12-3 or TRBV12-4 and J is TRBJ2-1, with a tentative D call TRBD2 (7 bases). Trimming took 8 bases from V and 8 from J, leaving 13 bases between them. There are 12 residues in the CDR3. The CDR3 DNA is TGTGCCAGCGGGGGGGCGGGAGATGAGCAGTTCTTC. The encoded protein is CASGGAGDEQFF.

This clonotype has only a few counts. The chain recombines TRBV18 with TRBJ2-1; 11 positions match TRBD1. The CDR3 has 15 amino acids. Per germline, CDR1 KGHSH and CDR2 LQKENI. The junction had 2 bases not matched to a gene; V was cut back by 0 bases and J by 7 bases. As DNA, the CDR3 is TGTGCCAGCTCACCACCGGACAGGGGGCGGAATGAGCAGTTCTTC. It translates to CASSPPDRGRNEQFF.

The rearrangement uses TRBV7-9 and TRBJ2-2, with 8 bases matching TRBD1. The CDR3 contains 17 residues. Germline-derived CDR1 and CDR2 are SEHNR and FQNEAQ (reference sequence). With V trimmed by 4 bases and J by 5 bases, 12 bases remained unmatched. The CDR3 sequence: CASSSTGQGARTGELFF. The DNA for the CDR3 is TGTGCCAGCAGCTCAACTGGGCAGGGGGCACGAACCGGGGAGCTGTTTTTT.

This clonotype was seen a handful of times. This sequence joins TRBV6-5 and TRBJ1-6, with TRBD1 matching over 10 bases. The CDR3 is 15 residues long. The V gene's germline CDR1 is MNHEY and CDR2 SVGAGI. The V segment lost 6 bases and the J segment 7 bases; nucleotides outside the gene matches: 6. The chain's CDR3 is CASSGGQGMNSPLHF. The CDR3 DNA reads TGTGCCAGCAGCGGGGGACAGGGGATGAATTCACCCCTCCACTTT.

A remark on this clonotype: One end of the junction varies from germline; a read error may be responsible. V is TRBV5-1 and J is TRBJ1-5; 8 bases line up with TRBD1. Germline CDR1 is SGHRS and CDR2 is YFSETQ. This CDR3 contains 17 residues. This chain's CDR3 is CASSLGSRGHRNQPKHF. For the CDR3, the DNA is TGCGCCAGCAGCTTGGGGAGCAGGGGGCATCGCAATCAGCCCAAGCATTTT.

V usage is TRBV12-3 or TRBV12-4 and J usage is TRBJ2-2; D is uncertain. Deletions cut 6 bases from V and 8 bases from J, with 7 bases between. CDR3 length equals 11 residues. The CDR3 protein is CASSEPGELFF. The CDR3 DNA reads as TGTGCCAGCAGCGAGCCGGGGGAGCTGTTTTTT.

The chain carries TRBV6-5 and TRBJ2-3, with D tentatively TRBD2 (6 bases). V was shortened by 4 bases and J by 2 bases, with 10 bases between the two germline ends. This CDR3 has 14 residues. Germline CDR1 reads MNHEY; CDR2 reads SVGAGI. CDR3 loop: CASSWGGTTDTQYF. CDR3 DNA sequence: TGTGCCAGCAGTTGGGGAGGCACCACAGATACGCAGTATTTT.

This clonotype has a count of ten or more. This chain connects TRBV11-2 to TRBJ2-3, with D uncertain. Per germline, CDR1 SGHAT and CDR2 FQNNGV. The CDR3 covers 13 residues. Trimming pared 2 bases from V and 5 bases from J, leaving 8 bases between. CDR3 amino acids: CASSLYQQDTQYF. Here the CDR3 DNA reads TGTGCCAGCAGCTTATATCAGCAAGATACGCAGTATTTT.

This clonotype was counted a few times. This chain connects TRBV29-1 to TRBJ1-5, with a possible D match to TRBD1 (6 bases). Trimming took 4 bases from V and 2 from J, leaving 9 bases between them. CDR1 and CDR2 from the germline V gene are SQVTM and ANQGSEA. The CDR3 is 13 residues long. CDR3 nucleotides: TGCAGCGTTGTCCCAGGGGGCAATCAGCCCCAGCATTTT. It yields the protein CSVVPGGNQPQHF.

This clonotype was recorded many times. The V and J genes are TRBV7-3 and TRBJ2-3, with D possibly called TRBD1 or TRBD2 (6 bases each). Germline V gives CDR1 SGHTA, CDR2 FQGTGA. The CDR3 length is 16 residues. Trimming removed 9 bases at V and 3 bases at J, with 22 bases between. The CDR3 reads CASSDNLGGGTDTQYF. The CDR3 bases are TGTGCCAGTAGCGACAATCTAGGGGGAGGAACAGATACGCAGTATTTT.

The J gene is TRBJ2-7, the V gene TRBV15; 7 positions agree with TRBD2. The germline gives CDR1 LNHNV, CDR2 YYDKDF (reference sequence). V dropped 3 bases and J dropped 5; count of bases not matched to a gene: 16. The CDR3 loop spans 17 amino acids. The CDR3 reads CATSSRTLTSRLDEQYF. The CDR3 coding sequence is TGTGCCACCAGCAGCCGCACCTTGACTAGCCGCCTCGACGAGCAGTACTTC.

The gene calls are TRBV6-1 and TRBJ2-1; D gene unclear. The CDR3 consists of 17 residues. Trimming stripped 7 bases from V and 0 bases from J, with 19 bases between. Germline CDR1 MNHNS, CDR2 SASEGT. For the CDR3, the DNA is TGTGCCAGCATGGGCTTGGTGGGCTTGGGCTCCTACAATGAGCAGTTCTTC. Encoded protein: CASMGLVGLGSYNEQFF.

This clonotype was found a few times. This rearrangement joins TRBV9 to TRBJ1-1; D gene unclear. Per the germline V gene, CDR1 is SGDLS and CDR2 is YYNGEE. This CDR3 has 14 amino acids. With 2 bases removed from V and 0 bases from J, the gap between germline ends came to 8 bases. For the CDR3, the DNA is TGTGCCAGCAGCGTGGGCATCATGAACACTGAAGCTTTCTTT. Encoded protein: CASSVGIMNTEAFF.

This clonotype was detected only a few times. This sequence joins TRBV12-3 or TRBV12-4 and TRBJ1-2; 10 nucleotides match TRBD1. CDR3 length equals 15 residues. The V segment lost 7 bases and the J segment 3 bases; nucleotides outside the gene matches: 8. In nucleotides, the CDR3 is TGTGCCAGCAACGGGGGGACAGGGGAGCACTATGGCTACACCTTC. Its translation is CASNGGTGEHYGYTF.

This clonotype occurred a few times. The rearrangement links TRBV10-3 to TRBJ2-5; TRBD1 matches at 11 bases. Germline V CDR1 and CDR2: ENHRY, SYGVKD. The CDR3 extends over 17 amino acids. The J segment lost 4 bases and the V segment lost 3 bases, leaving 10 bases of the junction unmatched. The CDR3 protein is CAISENRAGTGGETQYF. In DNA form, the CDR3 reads TGTGCCATCAGTGAAAATAGGGCCGGGACAGGGGGAGAGACCCAGTACTTC.

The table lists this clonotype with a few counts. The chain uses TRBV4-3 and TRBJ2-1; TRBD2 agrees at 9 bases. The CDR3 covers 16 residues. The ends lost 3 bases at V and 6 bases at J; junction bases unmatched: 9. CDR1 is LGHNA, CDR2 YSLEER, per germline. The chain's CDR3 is CASSQDSGRVSNEQFF. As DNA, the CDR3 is TGCGCCAGCAGCCAGGATAGCGGGAGAGTAAGCAATGAGCAGTTCTTC.

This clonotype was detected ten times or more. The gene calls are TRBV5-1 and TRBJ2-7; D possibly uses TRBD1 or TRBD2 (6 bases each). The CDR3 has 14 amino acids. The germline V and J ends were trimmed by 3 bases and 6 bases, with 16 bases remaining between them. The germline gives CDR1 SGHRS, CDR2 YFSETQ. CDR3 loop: CASSWRDIVAEQYF. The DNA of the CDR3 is TGCGCCAGCAGCTGGAGGGACATTGTCGCCGAGCAGTACTTC.

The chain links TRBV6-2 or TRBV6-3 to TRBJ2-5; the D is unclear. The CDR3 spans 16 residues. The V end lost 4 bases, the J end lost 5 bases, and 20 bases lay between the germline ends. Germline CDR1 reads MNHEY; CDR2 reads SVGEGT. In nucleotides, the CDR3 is TGTGCCAGCAGTTCCGATTTTGTTCGGCCGCCGGAGACCCAGTACTTC. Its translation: CASSSDFVRPPETQYF.

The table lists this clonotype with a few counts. CDR3 in DNA: TGTGCCAGCAGTCAGTGGAGCGGGGTAATTAATGAGCAGTTCTTC. It is translated as CASSQWSGVINEQFF. This chain joins TRBV4-2 and TRBJ2-1; 7 nucleotides align to TRBD2. CDR1 and CDR2 (germline): LGHNA, YNFKEQ. Trimming took 6 bases from V and 7 from J; bases not matched to a gene: 12. This CDR3 region has 15 residues.

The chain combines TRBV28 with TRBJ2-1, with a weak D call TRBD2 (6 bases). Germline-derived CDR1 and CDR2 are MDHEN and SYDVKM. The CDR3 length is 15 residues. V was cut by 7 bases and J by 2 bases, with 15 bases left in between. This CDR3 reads CASTRDSQTYNEQFF. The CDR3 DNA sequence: TGTGCCAGCACCAGGGACTCCCAAACCTACAATGAGCAGTTCTTC.

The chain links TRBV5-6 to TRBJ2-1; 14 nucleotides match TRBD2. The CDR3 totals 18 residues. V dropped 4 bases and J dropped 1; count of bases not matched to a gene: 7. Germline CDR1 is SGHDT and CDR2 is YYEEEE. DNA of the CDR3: TGTGCCAGCAGCGTGACTAGCGGGAGGGCCAATTCCTACAATGAGCAGTTCTTC. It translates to CASSVTSGRANSYNEQFF.

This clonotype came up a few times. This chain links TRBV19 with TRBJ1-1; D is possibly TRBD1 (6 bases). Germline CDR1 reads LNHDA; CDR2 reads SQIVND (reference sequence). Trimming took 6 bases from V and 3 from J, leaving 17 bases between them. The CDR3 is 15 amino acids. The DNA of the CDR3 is TGTGCCAGTAGAGGTGGACAGCGAGGCGACACTGAAGCTTTCTTT. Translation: CASRGGQRGDTEAFF.